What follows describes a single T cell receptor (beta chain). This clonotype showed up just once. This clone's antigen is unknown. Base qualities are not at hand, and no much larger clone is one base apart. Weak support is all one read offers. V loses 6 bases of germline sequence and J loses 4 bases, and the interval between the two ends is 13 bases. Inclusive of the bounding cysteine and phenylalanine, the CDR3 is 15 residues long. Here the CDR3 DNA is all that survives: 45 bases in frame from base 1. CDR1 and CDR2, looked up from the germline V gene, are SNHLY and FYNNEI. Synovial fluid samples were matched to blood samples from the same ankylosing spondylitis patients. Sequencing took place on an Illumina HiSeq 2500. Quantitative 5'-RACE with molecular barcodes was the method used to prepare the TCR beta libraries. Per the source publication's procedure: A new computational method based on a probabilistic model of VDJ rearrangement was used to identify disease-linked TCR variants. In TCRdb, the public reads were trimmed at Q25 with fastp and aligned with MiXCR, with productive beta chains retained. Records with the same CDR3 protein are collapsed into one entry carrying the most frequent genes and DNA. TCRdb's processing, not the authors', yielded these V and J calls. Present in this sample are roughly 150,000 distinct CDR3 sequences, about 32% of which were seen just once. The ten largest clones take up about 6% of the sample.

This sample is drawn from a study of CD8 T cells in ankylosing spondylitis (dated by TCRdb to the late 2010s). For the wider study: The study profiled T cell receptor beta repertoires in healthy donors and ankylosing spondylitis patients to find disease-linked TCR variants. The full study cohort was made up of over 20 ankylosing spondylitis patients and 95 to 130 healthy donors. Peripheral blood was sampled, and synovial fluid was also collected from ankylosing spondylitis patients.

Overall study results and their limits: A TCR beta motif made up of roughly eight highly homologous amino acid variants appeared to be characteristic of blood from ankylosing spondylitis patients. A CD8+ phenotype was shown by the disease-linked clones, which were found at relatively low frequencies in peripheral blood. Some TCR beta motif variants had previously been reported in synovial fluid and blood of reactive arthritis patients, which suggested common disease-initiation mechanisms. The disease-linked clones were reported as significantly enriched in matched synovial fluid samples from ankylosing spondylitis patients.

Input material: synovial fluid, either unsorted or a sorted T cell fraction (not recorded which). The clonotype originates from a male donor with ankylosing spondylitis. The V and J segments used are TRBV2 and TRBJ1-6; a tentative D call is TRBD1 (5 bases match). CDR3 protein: CASSLMGEYNSPLHF. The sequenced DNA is TGTGCCAGCAGCCTCATGGGGGAATATAATTCACCCCTCCACTTT.